Following are 24 T cell receptor beta chains from one sample sequenced in a study of regulatory T cells in long-lasting Graves disease. Both iRepertoire HTBI primers and Arm-PCR of CDR3 regions were used to build the TCR beta libraries. One entry per CDR3 protein results from TCRdb running MiXCR on the multiplex PCR reads. The profile shows 500,000 to 800,000 distinct CDR3 sequences, approximately 31% of them singletons. Time point: persistent/refractory GD, antithyroid drugs over 5 years with positive TRAb. PBMCs were the source of the RNA used for TCR sequencing. Sequenced here: peripheral blood mononuclear cells (PBMCs), sampled when the disease was refractory, from a patient treated with antithyroid drugs. These receptor sequences come from a female donor with Graves disease.

CDR3 bases: TGTGCCATCAGTGGGGACAGGTCCGATCAGCCCCAGCATTTT. As protein: CAISGDRSDQPQHF. The chain combines TRBV10-3 with TRBJ1-5; 8 nucleotides match TRBD1. Germline V gene data show CDR1 as ENHRY and CDR2 as SYGVKD. This CDR3 contains 14 residues. Germline trimming cut 4 bases from V and 5 bases from J; bases unmatched to any gene: 4.

The J gene is TRBJ1-1, the V gene TRBV3-1, with D tentatively TRBD1 (6 bases). CDR1 and CDR2 from the germline V gene are LGHDT and YNNKEL (reference sequence). This CDR3 has 12 amino acids. Trimming removed 4 bases from V and 13 bases from J, with 16 bases in between. The CDR3 loop is CASSPALGGVFF. The CDR3, as DNA: TGTGCCAGCAGCCCCGCCCTCGGGGGCGTTTTCTTT.

This clonotype was observed a few times. The chain carries TRBV11-2 and TRBJ2-7; 9 bases agree with TRBD1. CDR1 is SGHAT, CDR2 FQNNGV, per germline. This CDR3 spans 16 amino acids. Unmatched junction bases numbered 10, after V lost 5 bases and J lost 2 bases. The DNA of the CDR3 is TGTGCCAGCAGCCCGTGGGGACAGGGAATCGCCTACGAGCAGTACTTC. Amino acids: CASSPWGQGIAYEQYF.

This clonotype was counted a single time. J is TRBJ1-1 and V is TRBV12-3 or TRBV12-4, with D unclear. This CDR3 has 16 amino acids. V was pared by 0 bases and J by 2 bases, with 13 bases between. The CDR3 protein is CASSLAVGPVNTEAFF. The CDR3 DNA reads as TGTGCCAGCAGTTTAGCGGTTGGCCCAGTAAACACTGAAGCTTTCTTT.

The chain combines TRBV6-1 with TRBJ2-5; 11 nucleotides match TRBD2. V was clipped by 4 bases and J by 5 bases; unmatched bases: 6. Per the germline V gene, CDR1 is MNHNS and CDR2 is SASEGT. The CDR3 is made up of 15 amino acids. The chain's CDR3 is CASSAKLAGVETQYF. The CDR3 DNA is TGTGCCAGCAGTGCAAAACTAGCGGGAGTTGAGACCCAGTACTTC.

This clonotype was detected only once. The chain uses TRBV2 and TRBJ1-1, with D possibly TRBD1 on 5 matching bases. Trimming took 5 bases from V and 4 from J, leaving 17 bases between them. The CDR3 has 15 amino acids. The germline CDR1 and CDR2 sequences are SNHLY and FYNNEI. The CDR3 DNA reads TGTGCCAGCAGTTTATACGGGACCGCTGCCACTGAAGCTTTCTTT. Protein: CASSLYGTAATEAFF. Full variable domain (outside the CDR3, taken from reference TRBV2 and TRBJ1-1): EPEVTQTPSHQVTQMGQEVILRCVPISNHLYFYWYRQILGQKVEFLVSFYNNEISEKSEIFDDQFSVERPDGSNFTLKIRSTKLEDSAMYFCASSLYGTAATEAFFGQGTRLTVV.

The chain carries TRBV6-2 or TRBV6-3 and TRBJ1-3; D remains unclear. V was trimmed by 4 bases and J by 0 bases, leaving 13 bases between them. CDR1 MNHEY and CDR2 SVGEGT come from the germline V gene. The CDR3 contains 16 residues. The CDR3 DNA reads TGTGCCAGCAGTTTCGTACAGATAGACTCTGGAAACACCATATATTTT. Amino acid sequence: CASSFVQIDSGNTIYF.

There are a few counts of this clonotype. The CDR3 loop reads CATTGVGNTEAFF. Written as DNA, the CDR3 is TGTGCCACCACAGGGGTAGGGAACACTGAAGCTTTCTTT. The chain recombines TRBV19 with TRBJ1-1; 7 bases fit TRBD1. The CDR3 spans 13 residues. With 10 bases clipped from V and 1 base from J, the junction kept 6 bases outside the gene matches. Looked up from germline, CDR1 is LNHDA and CDR2 is SQIVND (reference sequence). The full variable domain, in which reference TRBV19 and TRBJ1-1 provide the parts outside the CDR3, is DGGITQSPKYLFRKEGQNVTLSCEQNLNHDAMYWYRQDPGQGLRLIYYSQIVNDFQKGDIAEGYSVSREKKESFPLTVTSAQKNPTAFYLCATTGVGNTEAFFGQGTRLTVV.

This clonotype appeared a few times. The chain uses TRBV19 and TRBJ1-5, with a tentative D call TRBD1 (5 bases). V lost 5 bases to trimming and J lost 3 bases, with 14 bases between them. Germline values: CDR1 LNHDA, CDR2 SQIVND (reference sequence). There are 15 residues in the CDR3. CDR3 sequence: CASSLPGSPNQPQHF. In DNA form, the CDR3 reads TGTGCCAGTAGTCTACCAGGGAGCCCCAATCAGCCCCAGCATTTT.

A single count supports this clonotype. The chain recombines TRBV19 with TRBJ2-2, with 12 bases aligning to TRBD2. V lost 3 bases and J lost 6; bases outside the gene matches: 5. Germline loops: CDR1 LNHDA, CDR2 SQIVND (reference sequence). The CDR3 loop spans 16 amino acids. For the CDR3, the DNA is TGTGCCAGTAGTATTCGCCTAGCGGGAGGGGCCGGGGAGCTGTTTTTT. Translating gives CASSIRLAGGAGELFF.

This clonotype was counted at least ten times. This rearrangement joins TRBV6-5 to TRBJ1-1, with 8 bases lining up with TRBD1. V gave up 0 bases and J gave up 6 bases; unmatched junction bases: 3. The CDR3 spans 14 residues. Germline V gene data show CDR1 as MNHEY and CDR2 as SVGAGI. The CDR3 here is CASSYSGQGPEAFF. The CDR3 DNA is TGTGCCAGCAGTTACTCAGGACAGGGCCCTGAAGCTTTCTTT.

The chain recombines TRBV5-5 with TRBJ2-7, with 9 bases aligning to TRBD2. The CDR3 sequence is 14 residues long. V trimming: 4 bases; J trimming: 6 bases; junction bases outside the gene matches: 8. Germline CDR1 reads SGHKS; CDR2 reads YYEKEE (reference sequence). The CDR3 DNA sequence: TGTGCCAGCAGCCGACCGGGCGGGAGGGTCGAGCAGTACTTC. Its protein product is CASSRPGGRVEQYF.

The rearrangement uses TRBV11-2 and TRBJ1-4; possible D gene TRBD1, 6 bases. CDR3 size: 15 residues. The V and J ends lost 2 bases and 7 bases respectively, with 14 bases between them. From germline, CDR1 is SGHAT and CDR2 FQNNGV. As DNA, the CDR3 is TGTGCCAGCAGCTTAAATTCCAGGGGCTTTGAAAAACTGTTTTTT. Translating gives CASSLNSRGFEKLFF. The full variable domain, rest sourced from reference TRBV11-2 and TRBJ1-4, is EAGVAQSPRYKIIEKRQSVAFWCNPISGHATLYWYQQILGQGPKLLIQFQNNGVVDDSQLPKDRFSAERLKGVDSTLKIQPAKLEDSAVYLCASSLNSRGFEKLFFGSGTQLSVL.

V and J are TRBV6-2 or TRBV6-3 and TRBJ1-5; TRBD1 is a possible D gene (6 bases). V lost 2 bases, J lost 6 bases, and 8 bases lay in between. This CDR3 contains 13 residues. Germline-derived CDR1 and CDR2 are MNHEY and SVGEGT. In DNA form, the CDR3 reads TGTGCCAGCAGTTACGCCAGGGGTCAGCCCCAGCATTTT. Protein sequence: CASSYARGQPQHF.

The V gene is TRBV6-5, the J gene TRBJ1-3; D not certain. CDR1 MNHEY and CDR2 SVGAGI come from the germline V gene. The CDR3 is made up of 16 amino acids. The V and J ends lost 2 bases and 2 bases respectively, with 13 bases between them. Here the CDR3 reads CASSYLGLRAGNTIYF. The CDR3 bases are TGTGCCAGCAGTTACCTAGGGCTTAGGGCTGGAAACACCATATATTTT.

In its sample, this clonotype was seen many times. The rearrangement joins TRBV28 to TRBJ1-5; TRBD1 agrees at 7 bases. CDR3 length: 15 amino acids. J gave up 3 bases and V 7 bases, and 9 bases lay outside the gene matches. The germline CDR1 and CDR2 sequences are MDHEN and SYDVKM. The CDR3 region is CASILGGQVNQPQHF. In DNA, the CDR3 is TGTGCCAGCATCTTGGGCGGACAGGTCAATCAGCCCCAGCATTTT.

A few counts support this clonotype. As DNA, the CDR3 is TGTGCCAGCAGTTTAGGGCTCAGGTCAACAGATTTTAATGAAAAACTGTTTTTT. It encodes CASSLGLRSTDFNEKLFF. The rearrangement uses TRBV28 and TRBJ1-4; D remains unclear. The germline V gene encodes CDR1 MDHEN and CDR2 SYDVKM. Trimming took 2 bases from V and 4 from J, leaving 20 bases between them. This CDR3 has 18 amino acids.

The chain employs TRBV30 and TRBJ1-1; possibly TRBD1 for D (5 bases). The CDR3 totals 12 residues. V lost 4 bases to trimming and J lost 4 bases, with 10 bases between them. CDR1 GTSNPN and CDR2 SVGIG come from the germline V gene (reference sequence). The CDR3 spells CAWTPGGTEAFF. CDR3 sequence (DNA): TGTGCCTGGACACCCGGGGGCACTGAAGCTTTCTTT.

This rearrangement joins TRBV27 to TRBJ2-7; 9 bases agree with TRBD1. The germline CDR1 and CDR2 sequences are MNHEY and SMNVEV (reference sequence). V was clipped by 6 bases and J by 4 bases; unmatched bases: 19. The CDR3 is 18 amino acids. The CDR3 here is CASRPFPRPGTGTYEQYF. CDR3 nucleotides: TGTGCCAGCAGACCATTCCCCCGACCCGGGACAGGGACGTACGAGCAGTACTTC.

This sequence joins TRBV13 and TRBJ2-7, with 7 bases fitting TRBD1. This CDR3 has 15 amino acids. The V segment lost 4 bases and the J segment 2 bases; nucleotides outside the gene matches: 8. Germline V gene data show CDR1 as PRHDT and CDR2 as FYEKMQ (reference sequence). This CDR3 is CASSSEGAGAYEQYF. CDR3 nucleotides: TGTGCCAGCAGCTCAGAGGGGGCAGGGGCCTACGAGCAGTACTTC.

The chain couples TRBV6-2 or TRBV6-3 to TRBJ1-5; 9 bases fit TRBD1. Trimming cost V 0 bases and J 5 bases; bases outside gene matches: 11. In germline, CDR1 is MNHEY, CDR2 SVGEGT. The CDR3 totals 18 residues. The CDR3 loop is CASSYSGPGQGRDQPQHF. The CDR3, as DNA: TGTGCCAGCAGTTACTCGGGACCGGGACAGGGACGGGATCAGCCCCAGCATTTT.

This clonotype has a handful of counts. The CDR3 here is CASWGYGYGYTF. In DNA, the CDR3 is TGTGCCAGCTGGGGGTATGGCTATGGCTACACCTTC. The chain joins TRBV3-1 to TRBJ1-2, with a possible D match to TRBD1 (5 bases). Looked up from germline, CDR1 is LGHDT and CDR2 is YNNKEL (reference sequence). This CDR3 spans 12 amino acids. V lost 8 bases to trimming and J lost 4 bases, with 11 bases between them.

This rearrangement joins TRBV19 to TRBJ1-5; TRBD1 matches 7 bases. The J segment lost 9 bases and the V segment lost 5 bases, leaving 7 bases of the junction unmatched. CDR3 length: 13 residues. CDR1 is LNHDA, CDR2 SQIVND, per germline (reference sequence). CDR3 region: CASSPQQGTPQHF. The CDR3 nucleotides read TGTGCCAGTAGTCCCCAACAGGGGACGCCCCAGCATTTT.

This clonotype has just a few counts. This chain links TRBV20-1 with TRBJ1-6, with a weak D call TRBD1 (6 bases). The CDR3 extends over 13 amino acids. CDR1 is DFQATT and CDR2 is SNEGSKA in the germline V gene (reference sequence). V lost 3 bases, J lost 7 bases, and 10 bases lay in between. The CDR3 nucleotides are TGCAGTGCTAGGGGGGCAGGGAATTCACCCCTCCACTTT. Encoded protein: CSARGAGNSPLHF.